The rows below give T cell receptor beta chains drawn from one sample of a study of shared T cell receptors in the human thymus. This table comes from immunoSEQ multiplex PCR, and its TCRdb copy is limited to in-frame clones, with some not included. Of 600,000 to 900,000 clones listed, over 75% were seen once; the top ten hold 0.0095% to 0.013%. Another study also made use of these data, one on human thymus T cells.

Sequencing was done on a sample of thymocytes. These receptors all stem from a girl in the first two years of life with a congenital heart defect. CDR3s include the opening cysteine and the closing phenylalanine or tryptophan. The order of the fields is clone size, J gene, D gene, V gene, CDR3 DNA, CDR3 protein. A D gene is named only where the DNA matches it firmly. Some rows mark clone size as missing; the rest say once, few, many or name a class of expanded clone.

size: .
J: TRBJ2-2
D: .
V: TRBV2
DNA: TGTGCCAGCAGTGAAGTCCAGGGGATTAACACCGGGGAGCTGTTTTTT
CDR3: CASSEVQGINTGELFF

size: .
J: TRBJ1-2
D: .
V: TRBV27
DNA: TGTGCCAGCAGTCCAGCCGGGGGGTCGGGCTACACCTTC
CDR3: CASSPAGGSGYTF

size: .
J: TRBJ2-2
D: .
V: TRBV7-2
DNA: TGTGCCAGCAGCTTAGGAGCAGGTGGGAACACCGGGGAGCTGTTTTTT
CDR3: CASSLGAGGNTGELFF

size: .
J: TRBJ2-7
D: .
V: TRBV11-1
DNA: TGTGCCAGCAGCTTAGGACGGGGTCGCTCCTACGAGCAGTACTTC
CDR3: CASSLGRGRSYEQYF

size: .
J: TRBJ1-1
D: .
V: TRBV5-1
DNA: TGCGCCAGCAGCTTTCCCGGGGGCACTGAAGCTTTCTTT
CDR3: CASSFPGGTEAFF

size: .
J: TRBJ1-2
D: TRBD1
V: TRBV2
DNA: TGTGCCAGAAGGACTAAGACAGGGGGCTATGGCTACACCTTC
CDR3: CARRTKTGGYGYTF

size: .
J: TRBJ2-1
D: TRBD2
V: TRBV27
DNA: TGTGCCAGCACCTGGATCTGCCCAAGCGGGGGGGAAATGTGCAATGAGCAGTTCTTC
CDR3: CASTWICPSGGEMCNEQFF

size: .
J: TRBJ2-5
D: .
V: TRBV30
DNA: TGTGCCTGGATCGGGGAGACCCAGTACTTC
CDR3: CAWIGETQYF

size: .
J: TRBJ2-2
D: TRBD1
V: TRBV9
DNA: TGTGCCAGCAGCCCGCGAGGGACAGGGCCCAACACCGGGGAGCTGTTTTTT
CDR3: CASSPRGTGPNTGELFF

size: .
J: TRBJ1-2
D: .
V: TRBV10-3
DNA: TGTGCCATCCAGACAGACCGAAAATCCTATGGCTACACCTTC
CDR3: CAIQTDRKSYGYTF

size: .
J: TRBJ2-1
D: .
V: TRBV13
DNA: TGTGCCAGCAGCTTAGCGGGTTGGCGCGCCCCTCCCTACAATGAGCAGTTCTTC
CDR3: CASSLAGWRAPPYNEQFF

size: once
J: TRBJ2-7
D: TRBD1
V: TRBV4-3
DNA: TGCGCCAGCAGCCAAGGATTTACCAGGGGGTGTCCCTACGAGCAGTACTTC
CDR3: CASSQGFTRGCPYEQYF

size: .
J: TRBJ1-1
D: .
V: TRBV19
DNA: TGTGCCAGTAGTCGACAGATTAACACTGAAGCTTTCTTT
CDR3: CASSRQINTEAFF

size: .
J: TRBJ2-1
D: TRBD2
V: TRBV4-3
DNA: TGCGCCAGCAGCCAAACCGGGACTAGCGGGGGCAATGAGCAGTTCTTC
CDR3: CASSQTGTSGGNEQFF

size: .
J: TRBJ2-5
D: .
V: TRBV4-1
DNA: TGCGCCAGCAGCCCTGGGGCCGCCCCGACCCAGTACTTC
CDR3: CASSPGAAPTQYF

size: .
J: TRBJ2-1
D: TRBD2
V: TRBV19
DNA: TGTGCCAGTACTAGCGGGGGGGCTAGGTACAATGAGCAGTTCTTC
CDR3: CASTSGGARYNEQFF

size: once
J: TRBJ1-2
D: TRBD1
V: TRBV5-1
DNA: TGCGCCAGCAGCTTGGAGGGGACAGGAATTGGCTATGGCTACACCTTC
CDR3: CASSLEGTGIGYGYTF

size: .
J: TRBJ2-5
D: .
V: TRBV4-3
DNA: TGCGCCAGCAGCCAAGTCCCCCAGTGGGGAGTCTGGGAGACCCAGTACTTC
CDR3: CASSQVPQWGVWETQYF

size: once
J: TRBJ1-1
D: .
V: TRBV14
DNA: TGTGCCAGCAGCCAAGTTGAGGGTTGGAGCACTGAAGCTTTCTTT
CDR3: CASSQVEGWSTEAFF

size: .
J: TRBJ1-2
D: TRBD1
V: TRBV27
DNA: TGTGCCAGCAGTGGATACAGGGGGCTGGTCTATGGCTACACCTTC
CDR3: CASSGYRGLVYGYTF

size: .
J: TRBJ1-5
D: .
V: TRBV25-1
DNA: TGTGCCAGCAGTGAATACGGGTACCAGCCCCAGCATTTT
CDR3: CASSEYGYQPQHF

size: .
J: TRBJ2-1
D: TRBD2
V: TRBV6-6
DNA: TGTGCCAGGGACCCGGGACTAGCGGGGGGAAATGAGCAGTTCTTC
CDR3: CARDPGLAGGNEQFF

size: .
J: TRBJ2-7
D: .
V: TRBV15
DNA: TGTGCCACCAGCAGCCCCGATAGCCGAGGAATCTACGAGCAGTACTTC
CDR3: CATSSPDSRGIYEQYF

size: .
J: TRBJ1-2
D: .
V: TRBV25-1
DNA: TGTGCCAGCAGTGAAGGGGGGGGCCCTAGTGGCTACACCTTC
CDR3: CASSEGGGPSGYTF

size: once
J: TRBJ1-4
D: TRBD1
V: TRBV14
DNA: TGTGCCAGCGCGGACAGGGTTGGAGAAAAACTGTTTTTT
CDR3: CASADRVGEKLFF

size: .
J: TRBJ2-7
D: .
V: TRBV27
DNA: TGTGCCAGCATAGGACGGGGAAACTACGAGCAGTACTTC
CDR3: CASIGRGNYEQYF

size: .
J: TRBJ2-3
D: .
V: TRBV9
DNA: TGTGCCAGCAGCGTAGAGGTTGCAGGCCAAACCCAATTAAGCACAGATACGCAGTATTTT
CDR3: CASSVEVAGQTQLSTDTQYF

size: .
J: TRBJ1-2
D: TRBD1
V: TRBV5-5
DNA: TGTGCCAGCAGCTTTAACGACAGGGGCTCAGGGAGGGGAAGGTATGGCTACACCTTC
CDR3: CASSFNDRGSGRGRYGYTF

size: .
J: TRBJ1-2
D: .
V: TRBV5-4
DNA: TGTGCCAGCAGCTTGCAGGGCTTGAATTCTAAACCATATGGCTACACCTTC
CDR3: CASSLQGLNSKPYGYTF

size: .
J: TRBJ1-1
D: .
V: TRBV11-1
DNA: TGTGCCAGCAGTCCAGGGGATGGTGAGAACACTGAAGCTTTCTTT
CDR3: CASSPGDGENTEAFF

size: .
J: TRBJ2-1
D: TRBD1
V: TRBV13
DNA: TGTGCCAGCAGCTTAGATCTCATCGGGACAGGGGACAATGAGCAGTTCTTC
CDR3: CASSLDLIGTGDNEQFF

size: few
J: TRBJ2-1
D: TRBD1
V: TRBV7-9
DNA: TGTGCCAGCAGCTTAGTTCGGGACAGGGTCGGTCAGACCTACAATGAGCAGTTCTTC
CDR3: CASSLVRDRVGQTYNEQFF

size: .
J: TRBJ2-6
D: TRBD2
V: TRBV6-1
DNA: TGTGCCAGCAGTGAAGCTGGGGGGGGGAGCTCTGGGGCCAACGTCCTGACTTTC
CDR3: CASSEAGGGSSGANVLTF

size: .
J: TRBJ1-6
D: TRBD1
V: TRBV6-5
DNA: TGTGCCAGCAGTTACCATGGGACAGTCTATAATTCACCCCTCCACTTT
CDR3: CASSYHGTVYNSPLHF

size: .
J: TRBJ2-3
D: .
V: TRBV4-1
DNA: TGCGCCAGCAGCCACCTATGTGAAGTACAGGATGTTTGCACAGATACGCAGTATTTT
CDR3: CASSHLCEVQDVCTDTQYF

size: few
J: TRBJ2-2
D: TRBD1
V: TRBV27
DNA: TGTGCCAGCAGCCATCATCCCGGGACAGGGTGCACCGGGGAGCTGTTTTTT
CDR3: CASSHHPGTGCTGELFF

size: .
J: TRBJ1-2
D: TRBD1
V: TRBV7-9
DNA: TGTGCCAGCAGCTTAAGAAGACAGGGGGCAGAGGGAAGGGGCTACACCTTC
CDR3: CASSLRRQGAEGRGYTF

size: .
J: TRBJ1-1
D: .
V: TRBV7-9
DNA: TGTGCCAGCCCCCAGCGGGAAATGAACACTGAAGCTTTCTTT
CDR3: CASPQREMNTEAFF

size: few
J: TRBJ2-5
D: TRBD1
V: TRBV27
DNA: TGTGCCAGCCGGGACAGGGGGCAGGAGACCCAGTACTTC
CDR3: CASRDRGQETQYF

size: .
J: TRBJ2-2
D: .
V: TRBV5-1
DNA: TGCGCCAGCAGCTTGGATCCTACAGACCCGGTCCCCGGGGAGCTGTTTTTT
CDR3: CASSLDPTDPVPGELFF

size: .
J: TRBJ2-7
D: .
V: TRBV7-6
DNA: TGTGCCAGCAGCTCCCAACAGGGTGTCGAGCAGTACTTC
CDR3: CASSSQQGVEQYF

size: .
J: TRBJ1-3
D: .
V: TRBV30
DNA: TGTGCCGCAGGCGGAGGGAGTAAGGGAGACTCTGGAAACACCATATATTTT
CDR3: CAAGGGSKGDSGNTIYF

size: once
J: TRBJ2-7
D: .
V: TRBV28
DNA: TGTGCCAGCAGCCTCCATTTCCCCCGGGGTTCCTACGAGCAGTACTTC
CDR3: CASSLHFPRGSYEQYF

size: .
J: TRBJ2-1
D: TRBD2
V: TRBV10-3
DNA: TGTGCCACTGGGCAGCGGGGGGACAATGAGCAGTTCTTC
CDR3: CATGQRGDNEQFF

size: .
J: TRBJ2-3
D: .
V: TRBV11-1
DNA: TGTGCCAGCAGCTTAGCAACAGGGGGGGACACAGATACGCAGTATTTT
CDR3: CASSLATGGDTDTQYF

size: .
J: TRBJ1-4
D: TRBD1
V: TRBV6-6
DNA: TGTGCCAGCAGTTACTCTATGGGACAGGGTAATGAAAAACTGTTTTTT
CDR3: CASSYSMGQGNEKLFF

size: .
J: TRBJ1-2
D: .
V: TRBV15
DNA: TGTGCCACCAGCAGGGGTCTGGCCGGGACACACAATGGCTACACCTTC
CDR3: CATSRGLAGTHNGYTF

size: .
J: TRBJ1-4
D: .
V: TRBV19
DNA: TGTGCCAGTAGTATAATCGCCCAGGGAACTAATGAAAAACTGTTTTTT
CDR3: CASSIIAQGTNEKLFF

size: .
J: TRBJ1-4
D: .
V: TRBV11-2
DNA: TGTGCCAGCAGCTTAGTTCTCGCGGGCCGGGCGCCGGGGGAAAAACTGTTTTTT
CDR3: CASSLVLAGRAPGEKLFF

size: .
J: TRBJ1-4
D: .
V: TRBV6-5
DNA: TGTGCCAGCAGTACCCTGGGGGGGTTCGGTGAAAAACTGTTTTTT
CDR3: CASSTLGGFGEKLFF